The T cell receptor beta chain under discussion was sequenced for a study of early T cells in non-severe SARS-CoV-2 infection (dated by TCRdb to about 2021). For the study in its entirety: TCR sequencing used bulk RNA from unsorted whole blood, so alpha and beta chains could not be paired.

The method was 5' RACE. The reads were generated on a NextSeq 500. Unique molecular identifiers were attached to individual cDNA molecules in the TCR library protocol so that sequencing error and PCR bias could be corrected. Sequencing covered both TCR alpha and beta chains, and within each sample the abundances of alpha and beta sequences were tightly co-correlated. As for the original processing: Decombinator V4 was used to perform V gene, J gene and CDR3 annotation of TCR sequences. TCRs were defined as expanded if a significant change between any two time points was detected under a Poisson model with p below 0.0001. TCR abundances were normalised to the total number of TCRs sequenced per sample and expressed as counts per million. TRAV1-2 paired with TRAJ12, TRAJ20 or TRAJ33 defined MAIT TCRs, while TRAV10 paired with TRAJ18 defined iNKT TCRs. VDJdb, accessed 1 November 2021, was searched for CMV, EBV and SARS-CoV-2 annotated TCRs, excluding TCRs annotated for multiple antigens. TCRdb's own reprocessing of the public reads used fastp at Q25 and MiXCR and kept productive beta chains. Duplicate CDR3 protein sequences are folded into a single record with the most common DNA and genes. The V and J calls shown here were made by TCRdb, not taken from the authors' results. The sample records 45,000 to 75,000 distinct CDR3 sequences, 10% to 15% of which are singletons. 4.8% of the sample belongs to the ten largest clones.

Results and caveats for the whole study, not just this receptor: VDJdb matching was skewed toward anti-spike CD8 responses and likely underestimated virus-specific expansions by missing private and CD4 specificities.

V loses 0 bases of germline sequence and J loses 5 bases, and the interval between the two ends is 8 bases. Sequences SEHNR (CDR1) and FQNEAQ (CDR2) are obtained from the germline V gene (reference sequence). The CDR3, cysteine through phenylalanine, is 14 amino acids long. Kept here is only the CDR3 DNA, which spans 42 bases and is read in frame from base 1. Concerning this clonotype itself: Its antigen target is currently unknown. No much larger clone is present one base from it, and per-base qualities are unavailable.

Set within a cohort of healthcare workers in London, UK, this nested case-control study involved weekly PCR testing of nasopharyngeal swabs along with blood sampling. Healthcare workers were enrolled in the week of the UK lockdown, from 23 to 31 March 2020, and were followed every week for up to roughly 15 weeks. This sequence uses TRBV7-9 and TRBJ2-1, with a weak D call of TRBD1 (6 bases match). The sequence was collected from an adult who was a healthcare worker with PCR-confirmed SARS-CoV-2 infection or an uninfected control (not recorded which). The sequencing sample was made of whole blood. This receptor carries the CDR3 CASSLARGHNEQFF. The DNA is as follows: TGTGCCAGCAGCTTAGCCAGGGGACACAATGAGCAGTTCTTC.